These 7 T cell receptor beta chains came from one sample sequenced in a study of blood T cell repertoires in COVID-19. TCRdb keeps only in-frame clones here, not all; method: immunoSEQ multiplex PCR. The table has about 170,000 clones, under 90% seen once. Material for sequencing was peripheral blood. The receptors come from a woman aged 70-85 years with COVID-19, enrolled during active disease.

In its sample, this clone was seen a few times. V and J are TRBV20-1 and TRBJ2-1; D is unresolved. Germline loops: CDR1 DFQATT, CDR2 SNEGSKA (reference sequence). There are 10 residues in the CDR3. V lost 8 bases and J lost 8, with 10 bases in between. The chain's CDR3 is CSPTLDEQFF. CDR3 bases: TGCAGTCCCACATTGGATGAGCAGTTCTTC.

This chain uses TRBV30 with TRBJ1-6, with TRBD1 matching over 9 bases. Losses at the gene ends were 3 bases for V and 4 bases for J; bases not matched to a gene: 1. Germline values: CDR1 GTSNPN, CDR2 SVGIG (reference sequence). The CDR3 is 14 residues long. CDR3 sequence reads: CAWRGTGYNSPLHF. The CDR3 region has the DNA TGTGCCTGGAGGGGGACAGGGTATAATTCACCCCTCCACTTT.

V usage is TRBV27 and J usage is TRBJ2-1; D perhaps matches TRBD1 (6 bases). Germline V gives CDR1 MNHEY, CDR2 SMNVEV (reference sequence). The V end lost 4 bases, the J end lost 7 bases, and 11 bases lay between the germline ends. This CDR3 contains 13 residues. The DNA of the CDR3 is TGTGCCAGCAGTTCCTCGGACAGAAATGAGCAGTTCTTC. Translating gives CASSSSDRNEQFF.

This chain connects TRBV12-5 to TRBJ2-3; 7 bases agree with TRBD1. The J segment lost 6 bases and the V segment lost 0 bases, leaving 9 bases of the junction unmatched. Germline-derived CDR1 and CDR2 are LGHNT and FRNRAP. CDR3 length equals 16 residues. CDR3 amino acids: CASGLVNRGKGDTQYF. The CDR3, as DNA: TGTGCTAGTGGTTTGGTGAACAGGGGCAAGGGCGATACGCAGTATTTT.

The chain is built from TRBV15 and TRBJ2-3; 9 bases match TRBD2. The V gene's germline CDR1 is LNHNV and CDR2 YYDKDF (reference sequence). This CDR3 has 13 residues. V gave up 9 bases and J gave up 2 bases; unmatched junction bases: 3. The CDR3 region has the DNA TGTGCCACTACTAGCGGGTTCACAGATACGCAGTATTTT. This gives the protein CATTSGFTDTQYF. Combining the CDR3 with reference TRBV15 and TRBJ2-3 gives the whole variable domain DAMVIQNPRYQVTQFGKPVTLSCSQTLNHNVMYWYQQKSSQAPKLLFHYYDKDFNNEADTPDNFQSRRPNTSFCFLDIRSPGLGDTAMYLCATTSGFTDTQYFGPGTRLTVL.

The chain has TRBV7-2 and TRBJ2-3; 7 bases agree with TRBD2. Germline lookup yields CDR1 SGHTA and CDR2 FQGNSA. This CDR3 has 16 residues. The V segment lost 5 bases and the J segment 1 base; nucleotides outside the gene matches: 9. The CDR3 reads CASSRKRGVGTDTQYF. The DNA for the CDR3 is TGTGCCAGCAGCCGTAAGCGGGGAGTTGGCACAGATACGCAGTATTTT.

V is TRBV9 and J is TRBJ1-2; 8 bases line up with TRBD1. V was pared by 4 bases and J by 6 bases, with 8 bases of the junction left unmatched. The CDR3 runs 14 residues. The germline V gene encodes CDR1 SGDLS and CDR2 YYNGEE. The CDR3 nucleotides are TGTGCCAGCAGCCCGCGACAGGGGAGCGATGGCTACACCTTC. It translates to CASSPRQGSDGYTF.